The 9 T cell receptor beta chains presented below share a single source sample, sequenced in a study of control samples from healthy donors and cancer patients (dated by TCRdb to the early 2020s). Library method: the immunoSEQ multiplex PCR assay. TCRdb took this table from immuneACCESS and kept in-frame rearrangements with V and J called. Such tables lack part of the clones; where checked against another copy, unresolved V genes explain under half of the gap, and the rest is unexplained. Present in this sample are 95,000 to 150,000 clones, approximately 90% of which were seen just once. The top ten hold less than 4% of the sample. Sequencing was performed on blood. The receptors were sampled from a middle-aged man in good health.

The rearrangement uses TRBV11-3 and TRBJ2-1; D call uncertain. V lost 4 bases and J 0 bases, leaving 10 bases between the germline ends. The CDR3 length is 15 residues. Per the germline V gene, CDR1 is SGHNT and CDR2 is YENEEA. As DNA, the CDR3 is TGTGCCAGCAGCTCGGACCATAGCTCCTACAATGAGCAGTTCTTC. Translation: CASSSDHSSYNEQFF.

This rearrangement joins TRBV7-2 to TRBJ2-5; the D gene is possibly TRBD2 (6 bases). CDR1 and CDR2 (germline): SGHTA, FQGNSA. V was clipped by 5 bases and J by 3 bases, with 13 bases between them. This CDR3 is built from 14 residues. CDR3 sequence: CASSPGVWEETQYF. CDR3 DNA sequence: TGTGCCAGCAGCCCGGGGGTCTGGGAAGAGACCCAGTACTTC.

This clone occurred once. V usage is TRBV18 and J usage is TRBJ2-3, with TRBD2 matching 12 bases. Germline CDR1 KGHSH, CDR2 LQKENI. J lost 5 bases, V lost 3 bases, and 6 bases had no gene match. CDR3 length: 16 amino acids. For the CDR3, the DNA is TGTGCCAGCTCACCTCGGACTAGCGGGGCGGGAGATACGCAGTATTTT. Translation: CASSPRTSGAGDTQYF.

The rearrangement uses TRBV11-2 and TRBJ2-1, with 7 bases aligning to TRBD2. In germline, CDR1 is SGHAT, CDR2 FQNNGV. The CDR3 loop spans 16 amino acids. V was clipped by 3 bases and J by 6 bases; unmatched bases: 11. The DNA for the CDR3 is TGTGCCAGCAGCTTTTATTTTCTAGCGGCTATCAATGAGCAGTTCTTC. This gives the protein CASSFYFLAAINEQFF.

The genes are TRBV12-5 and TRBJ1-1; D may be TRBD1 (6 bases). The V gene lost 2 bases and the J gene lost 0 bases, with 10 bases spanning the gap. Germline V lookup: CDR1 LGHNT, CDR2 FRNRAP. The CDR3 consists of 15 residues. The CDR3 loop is CASGLFGQMNTEAFF. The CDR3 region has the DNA TGTGCTAGTGGTTTGTTTGGACAGATGAACACTGAAGCTTTCTTT. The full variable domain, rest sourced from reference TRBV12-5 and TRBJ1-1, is DARVTQTPRHKVTEMGQEVTMRCQPILGHNTVFWYRQTMMQGLELLAYFRNRAPLDDSGMPKDRFSAEMPDATLATLKIQPSEPRDSAVYFCASGLFGQMNTEAFFGQGTRLTVV.

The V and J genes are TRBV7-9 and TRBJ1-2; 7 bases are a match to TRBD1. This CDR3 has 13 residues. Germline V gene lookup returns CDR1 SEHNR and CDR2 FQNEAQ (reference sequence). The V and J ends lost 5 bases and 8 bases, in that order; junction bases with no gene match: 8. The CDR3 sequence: CASSNRGRGGYTF. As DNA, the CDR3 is TGTGCCAGCAGCAACAGGGGCCGAGGGGGCTACACCTTC.

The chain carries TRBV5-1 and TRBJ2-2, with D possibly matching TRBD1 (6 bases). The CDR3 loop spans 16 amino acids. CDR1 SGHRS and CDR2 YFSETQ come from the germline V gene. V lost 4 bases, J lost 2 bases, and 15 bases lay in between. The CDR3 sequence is CASSHSGDTNTGELFF. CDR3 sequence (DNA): TGCGCCAGCAGCCACAGTGGGGACACCAACACCGGGGAGCTGTTTTTT.

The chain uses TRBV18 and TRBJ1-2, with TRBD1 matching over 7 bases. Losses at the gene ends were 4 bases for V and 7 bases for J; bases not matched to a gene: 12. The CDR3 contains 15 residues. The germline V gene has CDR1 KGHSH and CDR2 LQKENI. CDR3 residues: CASSRSDRVVLGYTF. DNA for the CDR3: TGTGCCAGCTCACGGTCTGACAGGGTTGTTCTTGGCTACACCTTC.

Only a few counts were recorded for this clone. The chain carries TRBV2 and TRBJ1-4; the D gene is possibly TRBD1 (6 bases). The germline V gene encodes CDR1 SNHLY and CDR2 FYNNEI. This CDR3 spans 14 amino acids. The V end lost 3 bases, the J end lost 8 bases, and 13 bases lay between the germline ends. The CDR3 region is CASSDRGGREKLFF. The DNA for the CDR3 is TGTGCCAGCAGTGACCGAGGGGGAAGGGAAAAACTGTTTTTT.